The 13 T cell receptor beta chains given below trace back to one sample, sequenced in a study of high-grade serous ovarian cancer treatment subgroups. Sequencing was performed with immunoSEQ multiplex PCR; in TCRdb, only in-frame clones are kept and a portion is missing. The data hold some 15,000 clones, with about nine tenths observed a single time. Tumor samples were taken before definitive surgery or chemotherapy. Sequenced: tumor tissue. All receptors come from a human donor with high-grade serous ovarian cancer.

The chain combines TRBV6-5 with TRBJ2-2; D is perhaps TRBD1 (6 bases). The CDR3 loop spans 12 amino acids. Trimming removed 6 bases at V and 7 bases at J, with 9 bases between. CDR1 and CDR2 (germline): MNHEY, SVGAGI. DNA of the CDR3: TGTGCCAGCAGGCCACAGGGCGGGGAGCTGTTTTTT. Translation: CASRPQGGELFF.

V gene TRBV19 combines with J gene TRBJ2-7, with TRBD2 identical over 10 bases. Trimming took 5 bases from V and 2 from J; bases not matched to a gene: 3. This CDR3 has 14 residues. The germline gives CDR1 LNHDA, CDR2 SQIVND (reference sequence). The CDR3 DNA follows: TGTGCCAGTAGTCAAACTAGCGGGGCCTACGAGCAGTACTTC. It codes for CASSQTSGAYEQYF.

The chain joins TRBV5-4 to TRBJ2-7; tentatively, D is TRBD1 or TRBD2 (6 bases each). The CDR3 sequence is 16 residues long. Trimming removed 1 base at V and 0 bases at J, with 14 bases between. Germline loops: CDR1 SGHNT, CDR2 YYREEE (reference sequence). The CDR3 region is CASSLRLGGYSYEQYF. In DNA form, the CDR3 reads TGTGCCAGCAGCTTGCGATTAGGGGGGTACTCCTACGAGCAGTACTTC. The variable domain in full, completed from reference TRBV5-4 and TRBJ2-7, reads ETGVTQSPTHLIKTRGQQVTLRCSSQSGHNTVSWYQQALGQGPQFIFQYYREEENGRGNFPPRFSGLQFPNYSSELNVNALELDDSALYLCASSLRLGGYSYEQYFGPGTRLTVT.

The chain uses TRBV6-5 and TRBJ1-2, with a weak D call TRBD1 (6 bases). This CDR3 contains 16 residues. Trimming removed 2 bases from V and 8 bases from J, with 21 bases in between. Germline assignment: CDR1 MNHEY and CDR2 SVGAGI. The CDR3 coding sequence is TGTGCCAGCAGTTACAACGGGGGGGCTGCGGGGAAGGGCTACACCTTC. Encoded protein: CASSYNGGAAGKGYTF.

Only one count was recorded for this clone. The chain joins TRBV29-1 to TRBJ2-3; D is undetermined. Between the trimmed V and J ends, which lost 4 bases and 4 bases, there was a span of 9 bases. The CDR3 extends over 12 amino acids. Per the germline V gene, CDR1 is SQVTM and CDR2 is ANQGSEA. The chain's CDR3 is CSVGSGPDTQYF. The CDR3 DNA sequence: TGCAGCGTTGGGTCCGGGCCAGATACGCAGTATTTT.

The chain combines TRBV5-1 with TRBJ2-6; TRBD1 agrees at 9 bases. Trimming cost V 4 bases and J 3 bases; bases outside gene matches: 5. CDR1 and CDR2 (germline): SGHRS, YFSETQ. This CDR3 is built from 16 residues. CDR3 coding DNA: TGCGCCAGCAGCGTACAGGGGGCCGGTGGGGCCAACGTCCTGACTTTC. It is translated as CASSVQGAGGANVLTF.

CDR3 sequence: CASSQGMGYEQYF. The CDR3 DNA sequence: TGCGCCAGCAGCCAAGGGATGGGATACGAGCAGTACTTC. The V gene is TRBV4-3, the J gene TRBJ2-5; D is unresolved. The J call may be mistaken, given a closer DNA end match to TRBJ2-7. CDR1 LGHNA and CDR2 YSLEER come from the germline V gene. This CDR3 spans 13 amino acids.

The chain joins TRBV19 to TRBJ2-7; D uncertain. The V gene's germline CDR1 is LNHDA and CDR2 SQIVND (reference sequence). V gave up 3 bases and J gave up 0 bases, with 9 bases separating them. The CDR3 has 14 amino acids. This CDR3 reads CASSISSHSYEQYF. CDR3 in DNA: TGTGCCAGTAGTATCAGCAGCCACTCCTACGAGCAGTACTTC.

This sequence joins TRBV7-9 and TRBJ2-7; TRBD2 aligns across 7 bases. From germline, CDR1 is SEHNR and CDR2 FQNEAQ (reference sequence). V shed 5 bases and J 0 bases; nucleotides not matched to a gene: 7. The CDR3 is 15 residues long. CDR3 in amino acids: CASSLKTSTSYEQYF. CDR3 nucleotide sequence: TGTGCCAGCAGCCTAAAGACTAGCACCTCCTACGAGCAGTACTTC.

For this clone: The junction shows a germline mismatch at one end, possibly a read error. The V and J genes are TRBV5-1 and TRBJ2-5, with D perhaps matching TRBD2 (5 bases). CDR1 is SGHRS, CDR2 YFSETQ, per germline. The CDR3 is 11 amino acids. CDR3 protein: CASSPDSHLHF. CDR3 sequence (DNA): TGCGCCAGCAGCCCGGACTCCCACCTTCACTTC.

V usage is TRBV30 and J usage is TRBJ1-2; D might be TRBD1 (5 bases). V lost 3 bases and J 5 bases, leaving 16 bases between the germline ends. Germline V CDR1 and CDR2: GTSNPN, SVGIG (reference sequence). The CDR3 is 14 residues long. The CDR3 region has the DNA TGTGCCTGGAGAGCCCCGGGGGGTCTTTATGGCTACACCTTC. Translated, it gives CAWRAPGGLYGYTF.

The chain recombines TRBV4-2 with TRBJ1-4, with 8 positions matching TRBD1. The germline CDR1 and CDR2 sequences are LGHNA and YNFKEQ. The CDR3 contains 16 residues. The V and J ends lost 3 bases and 6 bases, in that order; junction bases with no gene match: 9. The CDR3 nucleotides read TGTGCCAGCAGCCAGGGAGACAGGGGCGGGGATGAAAAACTGTTTTTT. Encoded protein: CASSQGDRGGDEKLFF.

The chain couples TRBV7-6 to TRBJ2-1; D remains unclear. V was pared by 1 base and J by 7 bases, with 8 bases between. The length of the CDR3 is 13 residues. Looked up from germline, CDR1 is SGHVS and CDR2 is FNYEAQ. The CDR3 is CASSLGMLNEQFF. CDR3 DNA: TGTGCCAGCAGCTTAGGGATGTTAAATGAGCAGTTCTTC.